Presented here are 12 T cell receptor beta chains from one specimen sequenced in a study of Graves' ophthalmopathy and Graves' hyperthyroidism. Amplifying from RNA transcripts, the study obtained TCR beta CDR3 regions. RT-PCR was first run with HTBI primers, then multiplex PCR in a second round. TCRdb redid the calling of the multiplex PCR reads with MiXCR, one entry per CDR3 protein. The data show about 400,000 distinct CDR3 sequences, 15% to 20% seen once. Sequencing input: peripheral blood. The receptors were gathered from a woman aged 18-29 years with Graves' ophthalmopathy.

This clonotype was observed at least ten times. The chain couples TRBV28 to TRBJ2-5; D tentatively fits TRBD1 or TRBD2 (5 bases each). Germline V lookup: CDR1 MDHEN, CDR2 SYDVKM. CDR3 length equals 15 residues. Trimming removed 5 bases from V and 2 bases from J, with 15 bases in between. The chain's CDR3 is CASSGGGRFQETQYF. The CDR3 DNA reads TGTGCCAGCAGTGGGGGTGGGCGGTTTCAAGAGACCCAGTACTTC.

Ten or more counts support this clonotype. The rearrangement uses TRBV28 and TRBJ2-7; perhaps TRBD1 as D (7 bases). The germline gives CDR1 MDHEN, CDR2 SYDVKM. V dropped 8 bases and J dropped 3 bases, with 11 bases sitting between them. The CDR3 sequence is 12 residues long. The CDR3 sequence: CASGGDSYEQYF. CDR3 bases: TGTGCCAGCGGCGGGGACAGCTACGAGCAGTACTTC.

This clonotype was detected many times. V usage is TRBV28 and J usage is TRBJ2-7; a possible D gene is TRBD1 (8 bases). This CDR3 is 14 amino acids long. Per germline, CDR1 MDHEN and CDR2 SYDVKM. V was cut by 6 bases and J by 6 bases, with 18 bases left in between. Written as DNA, the CDR3 is TGTGCCAGCAGGTACAGGGGGGAGGGACGCGAGCAGTACTTC. Translating it yields CASRYRGEGREQYF.

The chain combines TRBV9 with TRBJ1-6; TRBD1 agrees at 10 bases. Germline V gene data show CDR1 as SGDLS and CDR2 as YYNGEE. CDR3 size: 15 residues. Trimming at V came to 3 bases and at J to 10 bases, leaving 7 bases not matched to a gene. The CDR3 DNA sequence: TGTGCCAGCAGCGCAACCGGGACAGGGGAATCACCCCTCCACTTT. This sequence encodes CASSATGTGESPLHF. Complete variable domain (other parts from reference TRBV9 and TRBJ1-6): DSGVTQTPKHLITATGQRVTLRCSPRSGDLSVYWYQQSLDQGLQFLIQYYNGEERAKGNILERFSAQQFPDLHSELNLSSLELGDSALYFCASSATGTGESPLHFGNGTRLTVT.

This clonotype was counted at least ten times. This chain uses TRBV30 with TRBJ1-1; D unresolved. The CDR3 consists of 15 residues. Per germline, CDR1 GTSNPN and CDR2 SVGIG (reference sequence). The germline V and J ends were trimmed by 0 bases and 2 bases, with 13 bases remaining between them. The CDR3 here is CAWSVPEGLNTEAFF. CDR3 DNA: TGTGCCTGGAGTGTACCGGAAGGCTTAAACACTGAAGCTTTCTTT. The entire variable domain, with the rest obtained from reference TRBV30 and TRBJ1-1, is as follows: SQTIHQWPATLVQPVGSPLSLECTVEGTSNPNLYWYRQAAGRGLQLLFYSVGIGQISSEVPQNLSASRPQDRQFILSSKKLLLSDSGFYLCAWSVPEGLNTEAFFGQGTRLTVV.

This clonotype was found many times. The V and J genes are TRBV15 and TRBJ1-3; 10 nucleotides line up with TRBD1. V was pared by 3 bases and J by 3 bases, with 5 bases of the junction left unmatched. Germline V gives CDR1 LNHNV, CDR2 YYDKDF (reference sequence). This CDR3 has 16 amino acids. DNA for the CDR3: TGTGCCACCAGCAGGGGACAGGGGCTGGGTGGAAACACCATATATTTT. Translation: CATSRGQGLGGNTIYF.

In its sample, this clonotype was seen many times. V gene TRBV6-2 or TRBV6-3 combines with J gene TRBJ2-7, with D possibly matching TRBD1 (6 bases). The CDR3 is 15 amino acids. CDR1 is MNHEY, CDR2 SVGEGT, per germline. Trimming removed 6 bases at V and 3 bases at J, with 18 bases between. CDR3 loop: CASSSPRTVFYEQYF. The CDR3 bases are TGTGCCAGCAGCTCCCCCCGGACAGTCTTCTACGAGCAGTACTTC.

This clonotype turned up a few times. The chain carries TRBV25-1 and TRBJ1-1, with D uncertain. CDR3 length equals 14 residues. Looked up from germline, CDR1 is MGHDK and CDR2 is SYGVNS. V lost 7 bases and J lost 7, with 19 bases in between. The CDR3, as DNA: TGTGCCAGCACCGAGGGAGGCTCAGAGGGTGAAGCTTTCTTT. Protein: CASTEGGSEGEAFF.

This clonotype was seen ten or more times. The chain joins TRBV27 to TRBJ1-1, with D perhaps TRBD1 (5 bases). CDR1 is MNHEY, CDR2 SMNVEV, per germline (reference sequence). The V end lost 3 bases, the J end lost 1 base, and 12 bases lay between the germline ends. This CDR3 comprises 15 residues. The CDR3 sequence: CASSFGGLGNTEAFF. CDR3 bases: TGTGCCAGCAGTTTTGGGGGACTGGGGAACACTGAAGCTTTCTTT.

In this sample, this clonotype turned up many times. The V gene is TRBV18, the J gene TRBJ1-6; D unresolved. V lost 0 bases to trimming and J lost 5 bases, with 11 bases between them. The CDR3 spans 16 residues. CDR1 is KGHSH, CDR2 LQKENI, per germline. The CDR3 nucleotides read TGTGCCAGCTCACCACCGATTACGGGAAATAATTCACCCCTCCACTTT. Translated: CASSPPITGNNSPLHF.

This clonotype was observed many times. The chain is built from TRBV19 and TRBJ2-2, with D perhaps matching TRBD1 (6 bases). From germline, CDR1 is LNHDA and CDR2 SQIVND (reference sequence). Trimming removed 7 bases at V and 3 bases at J, with 15 bases between. The CDR3 spans 15 residues. The CDR3 sequence: CASITGFGYTGELFF. In DNA, the CDR3 is TGTGCCAGTATCACAGGGTTTGGTTACACCGGGGAGCTGTTTTTT.

The sample holds many counts of this clonotype. This rearrangement joins TRBV6-1 to TRBJ1-5, with D possibly matching TRBD1 (5 bases). The CDR3 has 13 amino acids. CDR1 MNHNS and CDR2 SASEGT come from the germline V gene. Trimming pared 4 bases from V and 6 bases from J, leaving 10 bases between. The CDR3 DNA is TGTGCCAGCAGTGCCGGGACCGTTCAGCCCCAGCATTTT. It specifies CASSAGTVQPQHF.